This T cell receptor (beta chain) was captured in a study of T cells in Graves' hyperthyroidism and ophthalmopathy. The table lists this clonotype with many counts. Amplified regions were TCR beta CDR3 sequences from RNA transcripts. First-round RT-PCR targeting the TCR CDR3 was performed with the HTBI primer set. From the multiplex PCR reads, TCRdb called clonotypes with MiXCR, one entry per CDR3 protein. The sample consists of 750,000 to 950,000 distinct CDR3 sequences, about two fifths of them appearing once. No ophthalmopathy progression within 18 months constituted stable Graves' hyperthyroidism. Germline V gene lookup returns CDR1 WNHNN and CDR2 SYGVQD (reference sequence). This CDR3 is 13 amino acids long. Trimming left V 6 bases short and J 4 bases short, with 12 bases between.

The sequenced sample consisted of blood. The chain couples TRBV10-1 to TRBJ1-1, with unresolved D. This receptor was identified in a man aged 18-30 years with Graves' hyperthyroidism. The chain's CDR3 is CASRPEIGTEAFF. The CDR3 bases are TGCGCCAGCAGGCCAGAGATCGGCACTGAAGCTTTCTTT.